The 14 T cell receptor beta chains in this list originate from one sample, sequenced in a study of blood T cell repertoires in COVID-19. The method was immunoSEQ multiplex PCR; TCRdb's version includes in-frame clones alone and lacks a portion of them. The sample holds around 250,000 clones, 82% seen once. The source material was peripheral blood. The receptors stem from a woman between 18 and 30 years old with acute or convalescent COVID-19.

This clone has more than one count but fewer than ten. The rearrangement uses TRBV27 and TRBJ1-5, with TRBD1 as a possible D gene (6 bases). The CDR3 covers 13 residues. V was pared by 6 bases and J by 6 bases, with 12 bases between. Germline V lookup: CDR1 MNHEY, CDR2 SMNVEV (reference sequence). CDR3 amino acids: CASSLQGTQPQHF. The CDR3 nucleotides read TGTGCCAGCAGCCTACAGGGCACTCAGCCCCAGCATTTT.

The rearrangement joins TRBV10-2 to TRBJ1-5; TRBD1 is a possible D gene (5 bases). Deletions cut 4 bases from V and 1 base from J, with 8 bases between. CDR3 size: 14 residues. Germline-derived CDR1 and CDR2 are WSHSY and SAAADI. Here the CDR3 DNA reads TGCGCCAGCAGTGTATCAGGGAGCAATCAGCCCCAGCATTTT. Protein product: CASSVSGSNQPQHF.

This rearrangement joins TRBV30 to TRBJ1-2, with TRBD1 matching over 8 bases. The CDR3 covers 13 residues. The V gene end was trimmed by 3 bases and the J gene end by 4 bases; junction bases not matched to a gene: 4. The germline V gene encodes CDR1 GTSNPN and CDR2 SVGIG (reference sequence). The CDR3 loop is CAWRKTGAYGYTF. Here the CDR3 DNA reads TGTGCCTGGAGGAAGACAGGGGCCTATGGCTACACCTTC.

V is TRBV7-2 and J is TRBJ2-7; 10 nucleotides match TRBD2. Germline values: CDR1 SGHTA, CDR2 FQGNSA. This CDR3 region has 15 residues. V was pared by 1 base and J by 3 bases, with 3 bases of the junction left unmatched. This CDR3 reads CASSLDLAGVYEQYF. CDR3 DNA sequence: TGTGCCAGCAGCTTAGATCTAGCGGGAGTCTACGAGCAGTACTTC. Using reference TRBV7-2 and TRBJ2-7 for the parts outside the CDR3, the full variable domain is GAGVSQSPSNKVTEKGKDVELRCDPISGHTALYWYRQSLGQGLEFLIYFQGNSAPDKSGLPSDRFSAERTGGSVSTLTIQRTQQEDSAVYLCASSLDLAGVYEQYFGPGTRLTVT.

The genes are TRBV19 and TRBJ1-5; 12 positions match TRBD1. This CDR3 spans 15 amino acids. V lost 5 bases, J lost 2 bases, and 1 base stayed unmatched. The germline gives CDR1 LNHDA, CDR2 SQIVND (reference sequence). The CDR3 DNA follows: TGTGCCAGTAGTGGGACAGGGGGCGGCAATCAGCCCCAGCATTTT. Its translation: CASSGTGGGNQPQHF.

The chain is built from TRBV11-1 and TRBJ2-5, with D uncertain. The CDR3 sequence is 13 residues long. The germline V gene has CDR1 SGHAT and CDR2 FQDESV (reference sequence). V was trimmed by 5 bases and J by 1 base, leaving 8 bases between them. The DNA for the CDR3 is TGTGCCAGCAGCCTCCCCAGCCAAGAGACCCAGTACTTC. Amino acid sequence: CASSLPSQETQYF. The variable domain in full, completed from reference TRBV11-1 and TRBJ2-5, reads EAEVAQSPRYKITEKSQAVAFWCDPISGHATLYWYRQILGQGPELLVQFQDESVVDDSQLPKDRFSAERLKGVDSTLKIQPAELGDSAMYLCASSLPSQETQYFGPGTRLLVL.

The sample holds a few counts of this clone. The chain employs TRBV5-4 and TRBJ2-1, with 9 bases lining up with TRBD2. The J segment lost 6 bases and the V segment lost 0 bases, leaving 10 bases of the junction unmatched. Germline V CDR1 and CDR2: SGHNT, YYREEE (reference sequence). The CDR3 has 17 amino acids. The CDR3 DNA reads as TGTGCCAGCAGCTTGGTGGGGTTAGCGGGAGTCTCCAATGAGCAGTTCTTC. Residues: CASSLVGLAGVSNEQFF.

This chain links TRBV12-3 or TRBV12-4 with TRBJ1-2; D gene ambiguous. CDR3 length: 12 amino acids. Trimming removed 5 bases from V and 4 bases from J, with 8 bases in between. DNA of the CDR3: TGTGCCAGCAGTCCGGAGACCTATGGCTACACCTTC. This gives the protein CASSPETYGYTF.

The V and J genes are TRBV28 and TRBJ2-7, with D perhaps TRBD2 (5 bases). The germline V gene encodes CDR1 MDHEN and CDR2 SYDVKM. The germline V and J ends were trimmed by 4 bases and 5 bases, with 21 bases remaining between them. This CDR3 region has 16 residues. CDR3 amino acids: CASSSAGRTAEDEQYF. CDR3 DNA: TGTGCCAGCAGTTCCGCGGGCCGCACAGCAGAAGACGAGCAGTACTTC.

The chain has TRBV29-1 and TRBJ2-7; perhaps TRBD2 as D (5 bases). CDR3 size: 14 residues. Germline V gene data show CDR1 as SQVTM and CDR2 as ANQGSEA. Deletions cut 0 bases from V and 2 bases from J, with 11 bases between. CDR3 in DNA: TGCAGCGTTGAAGACCCCAGGACTCCCTACGAGCAGTACTTC. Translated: CSVEDPRTPYEQYF.

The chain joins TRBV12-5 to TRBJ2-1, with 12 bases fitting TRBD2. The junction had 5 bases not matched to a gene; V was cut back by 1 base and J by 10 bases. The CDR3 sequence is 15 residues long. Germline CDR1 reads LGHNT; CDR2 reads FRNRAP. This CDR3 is CASGLAKTSGGEQFF. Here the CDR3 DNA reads TGTGCTAGTGGTTTGGCAAAGACTAGCGGGGGCGAGCAGTTCTTC.

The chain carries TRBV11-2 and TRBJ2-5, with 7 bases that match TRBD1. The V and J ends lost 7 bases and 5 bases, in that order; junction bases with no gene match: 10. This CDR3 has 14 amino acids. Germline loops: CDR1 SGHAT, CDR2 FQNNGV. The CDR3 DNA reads TGTGCCAGCACCCGACAGGGTTTCGGCGAGACCCAGTACTTC. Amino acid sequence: CASTRQGFGETQYF.

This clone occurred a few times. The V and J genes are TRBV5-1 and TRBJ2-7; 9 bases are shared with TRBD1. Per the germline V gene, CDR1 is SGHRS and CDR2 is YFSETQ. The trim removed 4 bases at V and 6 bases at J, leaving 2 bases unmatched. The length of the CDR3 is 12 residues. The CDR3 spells CASSRDRAEQYF. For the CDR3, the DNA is TGCGCCAGCAGCCGGGACAGGGCCGAGCAGTACTTC.

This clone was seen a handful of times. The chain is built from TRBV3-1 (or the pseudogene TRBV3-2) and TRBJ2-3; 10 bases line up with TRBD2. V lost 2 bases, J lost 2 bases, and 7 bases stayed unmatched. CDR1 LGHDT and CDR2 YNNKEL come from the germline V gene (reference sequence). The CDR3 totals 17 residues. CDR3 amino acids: CASSQKKLAGNTDTQYF. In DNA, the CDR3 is TGTGCCAGCAGCCAAAAAAAACTAGCGGGGAACACAGATACGCAGTATTTT.